What follows is one TCR beta chain and its context. It lacks a known antigen. The data were taken from a study of cytomegalovirus exposure and HLA in healthy donors (dated 2017 in TCRdb). About the study as a whole: According to an earlier analysis of 587 of the donors, 150 million to 200 million T cells yielded 120 million or so unique TCR beta sequences and about 300 Gb of sequence data. An earlier analysis of approximately 630 of the donors applied high-throughput TCR beta sequencing to assess whether each TCR beta V gene segment acted as functional or pseudogenic. HLA typing covered class I and class II loci at four-digit resolution. The later analysis used no new phenotypic data to find candidate immune exposures, relying instead on TCR beta sequences and their occurrence across donors. A later genetic analysis took genome-wide SNP genotypes for about 55% of the 666 donors and used that subset as a discovery cohort. Every discovery cohort repertoire had been produced on one sequencing platform. Among about 390 genotyped donors of the cohort, an average of roughly 240,000 unique TCR beta nucleotide sequences were sequenced per donor, roughly 18% of them non-productive. The genetic ancestry cluster associated with self-reported Caucasian donors included about four fifths of the 300 to 400 genotyped donors. In a later analysis, previously published TCR beta repertoires from more than 500 donors were re-analyzed and high-resolution HLA genotyping was added so that TCR occurrence patterns could be studied. About 5 DR-DQ haplotypes were handled as single units for association and clustering, since linkage in the cohort was strong. Alongside the repertoire data, information on donor age, sex, ethnicity and CMV serostatus was compiled. A separate validation cohort of over a hundred different subjects was used in addition to the approximately 700-subject first cohort. High-throughput TCR immunosequencing, statistical association of individual TCRs with disease status, and machine learning were combined to predict cytomegalovirus infection status. The study aimed to test whether signatures of past pathogen exposure could be identified by cataloging public T cell receptors. The study profiled the T cell repertoires of under 850 subjects by immunosequencing and related them to cytomegalovirus serostatus. An early release covering about 600 HLA-typed donors comprised roughly 300 gigabases of sequencing data and approximately 85 million unique TCR sequences. The number of donors typed differed by locus, with roughly 629-640 for A, B, C, DRB1 and DQB1, about 500 for DQA1, approximately 570 for DPA1, and some 440 for DPB1.

What the research found in general, with its limitations: Only TCR beta chains were sequenced in this cohort, and the absence of alpha or paired-chain data limited detectable features. According to a later analysis, TCR association rates differed among HLA loci, with DRB1 alleles showing the most associated TCRs and HLA-C alleles showing the fewest. A later analysis associated 16,951 TCR beta sequences with specific HLA alleles at a false discovery rate of 0.05. Approximately 18 rarely observed V segments, including chromosome 9 orphons, were excluded from the earlier analysis of a few hundred of the donors because counts were too low. A later analysis found that most CMV-associated TCR beta chains appeared HLA-restricted, with HLA associations seemingly driven largely by CMV exposure. The 87-base-pair reads could not distinguish some IMGT-functional V segments, including TRBV6-2 and TRBV6-3, so those segments were excluded. The study gave a list of 150 to 200 TCR beta chains associated with cytomegalovirus. The presence/absence analyses assumed that sequencing depth was roughly uniform across donors, and that assumption may not be true. A further reported finding was that TCR beta sequences accurately predicted the HLA-A and HLA-B alleles for most subjects in the first cohort. HLA typing was unavailable for some donors at each locus, so association tests used only the typed subset. A later analysis found that HLA-associated TCR beta chains were more clonally expanded and had lower generation probabilities than equally common non-associated chains. A group of highly shared sequence variants was considered likely to be a technical artifact of the sequencing pipeline. Compared with the roughly 670-donor mean, donors in an Asian-associated ancestry cluster had fewer N-insertions in productive TCRs, according to a later genetic analysis. An association between a missense DCLRE1C variant and V-gene and J-gene trimming of TCR beta chains was found in a later genetic analysis and replicated in an independent cohort. A few of the identified cytomegalovirus-associated TCR beta chains were confirmed in vitro to be specific for cytomegalovirus antigens. Broadly in line with IMGT annotations, most TCR beta V segments showed up in productive rearrangements about 87% or about 30% of the time in an earlier analysis of 587 of the donors. Most TCR sequences were seen in very few donors, while some public TCRs were found in many individuals. CMV serostatus was the only immune exposure information available for the cohort. The classifier was reported to diagnose cytomegalovirus status with high specificity and sensitivity in both the original cohort and the validation cohort. The authors suggested that the approach could potentially be generalized to other disease states and immunological phenotypes. According to a later analysis, parvovirus B19, influenza, CMV and Epstein-Barr virus appeared linked to several top co-occurrence clusters. Linkage disequilibrium might explain the correlated functional status among segregating V segments, but an unknown experimental factor could not be ruled out. Strong co-occurrence of HLA alleles, especially DR and DQ, made assigning TCR associations to individual alleles difficult.

The cohort was made up of roughly 670 healthy bone marrow donors. At the time of sampling, every cohort member was nominally healthy, though immune exposures that went unrecorded were likely present. The donor was CMV seronegative and belonged to the group of 380 or so seronegative cohort members. Each donor provided a peripheral blood sample, and peripheral blood mononuclear cells were used for TCR beta sequencing. The Qiagen DNeasy Blood Extraction Kit was used to extract genomic DNA from the blood cell samples. From a lookup of the germline V gene, CDR1 and CDR2 are LGHNA and YSLEER. V and J lose 1 base and 2 bases, and a span of 14 bases separates them. From its cysteine to its phenylalanine, the CDR3 spans 16 amino acids. Left in the record is the CDR3 DNA by itself, 48 bases read in frame from the first base. The library was produced with the immunoSEQ multiplex PCR assay. The multiplex PCR relied on a mix of 60 forward primers for TCR Vbeta segments and 13 reverse primers for TCR Jbeta segments. The CDR3 region of rearranged TCR beta genes was amplified from genomic DNA by a multiplex PCR assay. Amplified TCR beta libraries were sequenced as 87-base-pair reads on the Illumina HiSeq System. Under the source paper's analysis protocol: A later analysis tallied 80 million to 95 million unique TCR beta chains across the 650 to 750 repertoires, and about 10 million of those chains were shared by two or more donors. Raw reads were error-corrected and collapsed into unique sequences by a nearest-neighbor algorithm in which closely related sequences were merged to remove PCR and sequencing errors. Alignment of CDR3 sequences to IMGT reference sequences was used to assign V, D and J gene segments. For a sequence to be retained, a match of at least six nucleotides was required to both a V gene segment and a J gene segment. A rearrangement was called productive if the CDR3 had no stop codons and remained in frame with V and J, and every other rearrangement was called non-productive. CDR3 was defined by IMGT convention, running from the second conserved V-encoded cysteine to the conserved J-encoded phenylalanine. The earlier analysis of about 620 of the donors excluded sequences that lacked an unambiguous match to a single V gene segment. An earlier analysis of 587 of the donors called V segments functional above 56.7% productive rearrangements and segregating when the between-donor standard deviation exceeded 5%. A statistical classification framework was developed to diagnose cytomegalovirus status using the catalog of TCR beta chain sequences. In a later analysis, TCR nucleotide sequences were compared against IMGT/GENE-DB human TR gene sequences so that V and J genes could be assigned. Using the TCRdist pipeline, a later analysis assigned CDR3 sequences along with most-parsimonious VDJ recombination scenarios. In a later analysis, each TCR beta chain was defined by its CDR3 amino acid sequence together with its V-gene family, and reads without a unique V-gene family were excluded. In a later analysis, 450 to 600 highly shared, low-generation-probability nucleotide sequences were removed to address suspected cross-contamination and a sequencing artifact. In a later analysis, a clonal expansion index for each public chain was calculated from normalized within-repertoire ranks of inferred template counts. In a later analysis, generation probabilities were computed with a VDJ recombination model fitted to out-of-frame rearrangements, and the resulting probabilities were checked against IGoR. In a later analysis, hypergeometric tests were used to score TCR-TCR, TCR-HLA and TCR-CMV co-occurrence, with a repertoire-size bias correction applied to TCR pairs. In a later analysis, false discovery rates were estimated by permuting HLA or CMV assignments 20 times. A later analysis grouped co-occurring TCRs with DBSCAN, adding TCRdist sequence similarity when clustering within HLA-allele-positive subsets. Co-occurrence clustering excluded repertoires with fewer than 30,000 or more than 120,000 public chains, plus five with anomalous nucleotide sharing. Held by TCRdb, this immuneACCESS table contains in-frame sequences only and omits some clones. Under half of the omission traces to an unresolved V gene where checked; the cause of the rest is unknown. That table furnishes V, J and clone size, whereas the DNA furnished D and trimming. In this sample's table one finds approximately 140,000 clones. Roughly 2.7% of the sample belongs to the ten largest clones.

The chain uses TRBV4-3 and TRBJ1-2, with TRBD1 tentatively as D gene (5 bases match). The receptor was isolated from a man aged 40-55 years in good health and CMV-seronegative. The sequenced material came from PBMCs. The nucleotide sequence is TGCGCCAGCAGCCAAGCAGGGACGGGAGGGAACTATGGCTACACCTTC. The encoded protein is CASSQAGTGGNYGYTF.